The 22 T cell receptor beta chains below all came from one sample that was sequenced in a study of regulatory T cells in long-lasting Graves disease. The TCR beta library used iRepertoire HTBI primers with Arm-PCR amplification of CDR3. TCRdb re-analysed the multiplex PCR reads in MiXCR, keeping a single row per CDR3 protein. This table has about 210,000 distinct CDR3 sequences, around a fifth appearing once. Regarding time point: newly diagnosed GD, antithyroid drugs for less than 3 months. RNA isolated from PBMCs was used to make the TCR library. The data also belong to a second study, concerning T cells in Graves' hyperthyroidism and ophthalmopathy.

The sequences come from peripheral blood mononuclear cells (PBMCs), collected at new diagnosis, from a patient treated with antithyroid drugs. The receptors were sampled from a woman aged 25 to 45 with Graves disease.

This clonotype was seen more than once but under ten times. The chain is built from TRBV4-1 and TRBJ1-2; TRBD1 might be the D (5 bases). Germline CDR1 MGHRA, CDR2 YSYEKL. This CDR3 comprises 15 residues. The V end lost 1 base, the J end lost 4 bases, and 13 bases lay between the germline ends. CDR3 nucleotides: TGCGCCAGCAGCCAAGTGACCAGGGTTAGCTATGGCTACACCTTC. Its protein product is CASSQVTRVSYGYTF.

This clonotype was counted many times. The chain is built from TRBV14 and TRBJ2-1, with 7 bases matching TRBD2. The germline CDR1 and CDR2 sequences are SGHDN and FVKESK. The CDR3 is made up of 15 amino acids. V was pared by 6 bases and J by 3 bases, with 8 bases of the junction left unmatched. The CDR3 DNA follows: TGTGCCAGCAGTGTAGCGGGTAATATCTACAATGAGCAGTTCTTC. Amino acids: CASSVAGNIYNEQFF.

This clonotype was seen repeatedly, ten times or more. The gene calls are TRBV5-1 and TRBJ2-2; D gene ambiguous. Trimming took 1 base from V and 4 from J, leaving 5 bases between them. Per the germline V gene, CDR1 is SGHRS and CDR2 is YFSETQ. The CDR3 runs 13 residues. In nucleotides, the CDR3 is TGCGCCAGCAGCTTGAACCCCACCGGGGAGCTGTTTTTT. It codes for CASSLNPTGELFF.

This clonotype occurred a few times. The rearrangement joins TRBV3-1 to TRBJ1-5; TRBD1 might be the D (5 bases). V lost 5 bases and J 4 bases, leaving 12 bases between the germline ends. Germline lookup yields CDR1 LGHDT and CDR2 YNNKEL (reference sequence). CDR3 size: 14 residues. DNA of the CDR3: TGTGCCAGCAGCTTCGGGACGGAGAATCAGCCCCAGCATTTT. It codes for CASSFGTENQPQHF.

This chain joins TRBV6-4 and TRBJ2-2, with 7 bases lining up with TRBD2. This CDR3 contains 16 residues. Germline trimming cut 6 bases from V and 4 bases from J; bases unmatched to any gene: 11. Germline CDR1 is MRHNA and CDR2 is SNTAGT. CDR3 sequence reads: CASSQTAGDLTGELFF. The CDR3 coding sequence is TGTGCCAGCAGCCAAACTGCGGGAGACCTCACCGGGGAGCTGTTTTTT.

Concerning this clonotype: A junction boundary mismatches the germline segment, possibly from a read error. This sequence joins TRBV6-1 and TRBJ2-7; 7 nucleotides align to TRBD1. CDR3 length: 15 residues. Germline V gives CDR1 MNHNS, CDR2 SASEGT. The CDR3 DNA follows: TGTGCCAGCAGAGAAGGGACAGCGGTCTCCTACGAGCAGTACTTC. It codes for CASREGTAVSYEQYF.

This clonotype was counted many times. The rearrangement uses TRBV19 and TRBJ1-1; D is perhaps TRBD1 (6 bases). Trimming took 5 bases from V and 0 from J, leaving 13 bases between them. The germline V gene has CDR1 LNHDA and CDR2 SQIVND (reference sequence). This CDR3 region has 15 residues. CDR3 amino acids: CASSPWTAMNTEAFF. CDR3 DNA: TGTGCCAGTAGTCCGTGGACAGCAATGAACACTGAAGCTTTCTTT.

This chain connects TRBV6-5 to TRBJ1-2, with TRBD1 as a possible D gene (6 bases). V was cut by 2 bases and J by 6 bases, with 13 bases left in between. Germline V gives CDR1 MNHEY, CDR2 SVGAGI. The CDR3 is made up of 14 amino acids. The CDR3 spells CASSYTRGGNGYTF. CDR3 sequence (DNA): TGTGCCAGCAGTTACACCAGGGGCGGGAATGGCTACACCTTC.

This clonotype was counted at least ten times. The J gene is TRBJ2-3, the V gene TRBV4-1; possible D gene TRBD2, 5 bases. The CDR3 consists of 16 residues. V lost 6 bases to trimming and J lost 2 bases, with 18 bases between them. The V gene's germline CDR1 is MGHRA and CDR2 YSYEKL. The CDR3 is CASSREGGPDTDTQYF. The CDR3 DNA sequence: TGCGCCAGCAGTCGCGAGGGCGGGCCGGACACAGATACGCAGTATTTT.

The gene calls are TRBV19 and TRBJ1-4, with TRBD1 matching 7 bases. The germline V gene encodes CDR1 LNHDA and CDR2 SQIVND (reference sequence). Germline trimming cut 0 bases from V and 3 bases from J; bases unmatched to any gene: 1. This CDR3 comprises 15 residues. In DNA, the CDR3 is TGTGCCAGTAGTATAGAGGGGACAGCTAATGAAAAACTGTTTTTT. It yields the protein CASSIEGTANEKLFF.

This sequence joins TRBV5-6 and TRBJ2-5; a possible D gene is TRBD2 (6 bases). The CDR3 has 18 amino acids. V was cut by 4 bases and J by 1 base, with 23 bases left in between. The V gene's germline CDR1 is SGHDT and CDR2 YYEEEE. The CDR3 region is CASSGAIAAPSFQETQYF. The CDR3, as DNA: TGTGCCAGCAGCGGAGCCATAGCGGCACCTTCCTTCCAAGAGACCCAGTACTTC.

Many counts were recorded for this clonotype. The chain recombines TRBV6-1 with TRBJ2-3; TRBD2 might be the D (6 bases). V was pared by 7 bases and J by 1 base, with 15 bases between. Germline V lookup: CDR1 MNHNS, CDR2 SASEGT. This CDR3 contains 15 residues. The CDR3 here is CASNPGDKGTDTQYF. CDR3 in DNA: TGTGCCAGCAATCCGGGGGATAAAGGCACAGATACGCAGTATTTT.

This clonotype appeared many times. V and J are TRBV20-1 and TRBJ2-1, with 12 bases matching TRBD2. Germline lookup yields CDR1 DFQATT and CDR2 SNEGSKA (reference sequence). The CDR3 runs 14 residues. V was clipped by 5 bases and J by 7 bases; unmatched bases: 6. DNA for the CDR3: TGCAGTGCTGACCTGACTAGCGGGGGAAATGAGCAGTTCTTC. It translates to CSADLTSGGNEQFF.

This clonotype was recorded at least ten times. This rearrangement joins TRBV28 to TRBJ1-2; the D gene is possibly TRBD1 (5 bases). V gave up 2 bases and J gave up 4 bases, with 14 bases separating them. The germline gives CDR1 MDHEN, CDR2 SYDVKM. The CDR3 runs to 15 residues. This CDR3 is CASSLRVQVFYGYTF. The CDR3 bases are TGTGCCAGCAGTTTAAGGGTACAGGTTTTCTATGGCTACACCTTC.

Ten or more counts support this clonotype. The chain couples TRBV18 to TRBJ1-1; D uncertain. The CDR3 extends over 14 amino acids. The germline CDR1 and CDR2 sequences are KGHSH and LQKENI. Between the trimmed V and J ends, which lost 6 bases and 3 bases, there was a span of 14 bases. Here the CDR3 reads CASSPDFVDTEAFF. The CDR3 DNA reads TGTGCCAGCTCCCCGGACTTTGTGGACACTGAAGCTTTCTTT.

This clonotype was seen at least ten times. The V and J genes are TRBV19 and TRBJ2-7; the D gene is possibly TRBD2 (6 bases). The CDR3 has 14 amino acids. Per the germline V gene, CDR1 is LNHDA and CDR2 is SQIVND (reference sequence). V lost 4 bases and J 0 bases, leaving 10 bases between the germline ends. CDR3 bases: TGTGCCAGTAGTACCCTGGAGGGCTCCTACGAGCAGTACTTC. Encoded protein: CASSTLEGSYEQYF.

At least ten counts were recorded for this clonotype. The CDR3 DNA sequence: TGTGCCAGCAGCTTCCAAACAGGTTTCTACGAGCAGTACTTC. Translated, it gives CASSFQTGFYEQYF. The chain couples TRBV5-5 to TRBJ2-7; D may be TRBD1 (5 bases). Germline V lookup: CDR1 SGHKS, CDR2 YYEKEE (reference sequence). The CDR3 totals 14 residues. Deletions cut 2 bases from V and 3 bases from J, with 12 bases between. The full variable domain, completed using reference TRBV5-5 and TRBJ2-7, is DAGVTQSPTHLIKTRGQQVTLRCSPISGHKSVSWYQQVLGQGPQFIFQYYEKEERGRGNFPDRFSARQFPNYSSELNVNALLLGDSALYLCASSFQTGFYEQYFGPGTRLTVT.

This clonotype was recorded many times. The J gene is TRBJ1-1, the V gene TRBV27, with D possibly TRBD1 on 5 matching bases. The V gene's germline CDR1 is MNHEY and CDR2 SMNVEV (reference sequence). The CDR3 covers 16 residues. V lost 6 bases to trimming and J lost 0 bases, with 17 bases between them. CDR3 region: CASSDQGERMNTEAFF. In DNA form, the CDR3 reads TGTGCCAGCAGCGACCAGGGTGAGAGAATGAACACTGAAGCTTTCTTT.

This clonotype was counted a few times. This chain uses TRBV5-1 with TRBJ2-1; the D gene is possibly TRBD1 (6 bases). V was pared by 1 base and J by 0 bases, with 14 bases between. This CDR3 region has 17 residues. Per the germline V gene, CDR1 is SGHRS and CDR2 is YFSETQ. CDR3 loop: CASSLFGRGSSYNEQFF. The CDR3 DNA sequence: TGCGCCAGCAGCTTGTTCGGTAGGGGGAGCTCCTACAATGAGCAGTTCTTC.

This clonotype came up many times. This chain connects TRBV7-9 to TRBJ1-1; TRBD1 might be the D (6 bases). Germline V gene lookup returns CDR1 SEHNR and CDR2 FQNEAQ (reference sequence). The CDR3 is made up of 14 amino acids. V was shortened by 4 bases and J by 1 base, with 10 bases between the two germline ends. This CDR3 is CASSSLQGNTEAFF. The CDR3 DNA reads as TGTGCCAGCAGCTCTCTACAGGGGAACACTGAAGCTTTCTTT.

The rearrangement uses TRBV7-9 and TRBJ2-1; tentatively, D is TRBD1 (6 bases). The CDR3 runs to 14 residues. Trimming removed 11 bases at V and 3 bases at J, with 17 bases between. Germline V gene sequence: CDR1 SEHNR, CDR2 FQNEAQ (reference sequence). Here the CDR3 DNA reads TGTGCCGAGGGGGTAGCCGATTTCTACAATGAGCAGTTCTTC. Translated: CAEGVADFYNEQFF.

This clonotype was recorded many times. The chain couples TRBV28 to TRBJ2-1; 8 bases fit TRBD2. CDR3 length: 14 amino acids. V lost 5 bases, J lost 7 bases, and 7 bases stayed unmatched. CDR1 and CDR2 from the germline V gene are MDHEN and SYDVKM. CDR3: CASSPGTRGNEQFF. CDR3 nucleotide sequence: TGTGCCAGCAGTCCCGGGACTAGGGGAAATGAGCAGTTCTTC.